Shown below are 32 T cell receptor beta chains from a single sample sequenced in a study of T cells after yellow fever vaccination. One entry per CDR3 protein, called by TCRdb with MiXCR from the 5' RACE reads. Of about 630,000 distinct CDR3 sequences listed, over 9% are singletons. The sequencing used PBMCs, collected on the day of the yellow fever booster vaccination. The receptors shown here come from a man between 25 and 39 years old who received the YFV17D yellow fever vaccine.

In this sample, this clonotype turned up a few times. The genes are TRBV20-1 and TRBJ2-1, with D perhaps given as TRBD1 or TRBD2 (5 bases each). Looked up from germline, CDR1 is DFQATT and CDR2 is SNEGSKA (reference sequence). The CDR3 contains 14 residues. V was cut by 3 bases and J by 6 bases, with 15 bases left in between. The CDR3 coding sequence is TGCAGTGCTAGTTGGGACCGAGAGCTCAATGAGCAGTTCTTC. Translating gives CSASWDRELNEQFF.

Many counts were recorded for this clonotype. This rearrangement joins TRBV28 to TRBJ1-2; TRBD1 agrees at 10 bases. The CDR3 runs 15 residues. CDR1 MDHEN and CDR2 SYDVKM come from the germline V gene. V lost 10 bases to trimming and J lost 3 bases; unmatched junction nucleotides: 11. CDR3 nucleotide sequence: TGTGCCACCGTATCTACGGGACAGGGGTACTATGGCTACACCTTC. Protein sequence: CATVSTGQGYYGYTF.

This clonotype was seen more than once but under ten times. CDR3 DNA sequence: TGCAGTGCTATTAGCGGGAACACCCAGAATACGCAGTATTTT. Translation: CSAISGNTQNTQYF. This chain links TRBV20-1 with TRBJ2-3; 8 positions match TRBD2. The germline gives CDR1 DFQATT, CDR2 SNEGSKA (reference sequence). The CDR3 extends over 14 amino acids. V shed 4 bases, J shed 7 bases, and the junction held 10 bases outside the gene matches.

The chain recombines TRBV12-3 or TRBV12-4 with TRBJ2-2; unclear D gene. V lost 2 bases and J 9 bases, leaving 13 bases between the germline ends. The CDR3 has 14 amino acids. The CDR3 coding sequence is TGTGCCAGCAGTTTACTTTCATTCGGAAGGGAGCTGTTTTTT. It codes for CASSLLSFGRELFF.

In its sample, this clonotype was seen a few times. This sequence joins TRBV20-1 and TRBJ1-2; D remains unclear. Per the germline V gene, CDR1 is DFQATT and CDR2 is SNEGSKA (reference sequence). Trimming shortened V by 0 bases and J by 2 bases, and 10 bases separated the two germline ends. CDR3 length: 14 residues. CDR3 sequence (DNA): TGCAGTGCTAGAGACGAGCGGCAAAACTATGGCTACACCTTC. It encodes CSARDERQNYGYTF.

Only a few counts were recorded for this clonotype. The chain has TRBV9 and TRBJ2-3, with 11 bases identical to TRBD2. This CDR3 region has 16 residues. J was trimmed by 2 bases and V by 4 bases; bases with no gene match: 6. Germline V lookup: CDR1 SGDLS, CDR2 YYNGEE. CDR3 in DNA: TGTGCCAGCAGCAAGACTAGCGGGACGTTCACAGATACGCAGTATTTT. Protein: CASSKTSGTFTDTQYF.

The chain uses TRBV10-1 and TRBJ2-5; D may match TRBD1 or TRBD2 (5 bases each). The CDR3 is 16 residues long. CDR1 is WNHNN, CDR2 SYGVQD, per germline (reference sequence). V was cut by 0 bases and J by 3 bases, with 14 bases left in between. The CDR3 loop is CASSESGAQGKETQYF. In DNA form, the CDR3 reads TGCGCCAGCAGTGAGTCCGGGGCTCAGGGCAAAGAGACCCAGTACTTC.

This clonotype was seen a few times. This sequence joins TRBV3-1 and TRBJ2-7; tentative D call: TRBD1 (5 bases). CDR3 length: 18 residues. The V gene's germline CDR1 is LGHDT and CDR2 YNNKEL (reference sequence). V was trimmed by 4 bases and J by 0 bases, leaving 22 bases between them. The CDR3 DNA follows: TGTGCCAGCAGCCGGAAAAGGGGCGAGTCCTCTCGCTCCTACGAGCAGTACTTC. This sequence encodes CASSRKRGESSRSYEQYF.

The chain uses TRBV20-1 and TRBJ2-7; D is uncertain. This CDR3 is 11 amino acids long. Trimming removed 2 bases from V and 4 bases from J, with 6 bases in between. Germline CDR1 reads DFQATT; CDR2 reads SNEGSKA (reference sequence). The CDR3 nucleotides read TGCAGTGCTAGAATTCGGTACGAGCAGTACTTC. As protein: CSARIRYEQYF.

This chain joins TRBV12-3 or TRBV12-4 and TRBJ1-6, with D perhaps TRBD1 (6 bases). The CDR3 spans 15 residues. The germline V and J ends were trimmed by 7 bases and 7 bases, with 17 bases remaining between them. The CDR3 coding sequence is TGTGCCAGCACCGTAGACAGGCGCAAAAATTCACCCCTCCACTTT. It encodes CASTVDRRKNSPLHF.

This clonotype was found a few times. V gene TRBV4-3 combines with J gene TRBJ1-5; D call uncertain. The germline gives CDR1 LGHNA, CDR2 YSLEER. The CDR3 totals 15 residues. V lost 0 bases and J 5 bases, leaving 11 bases between the germline ends. CDR3 nucleotide sequence: TGCGCCAGCAGCCAAGACACCCAAAACTATCAGCCCCAGCATTTT. Residues: CASSQDTQNYQPQHF.

This clonotype turned up a few times. The V call is TRBV9, the J call TRBJ2-3; possibly TRBD2 for D (6 bases). Germline values: CDR1 SGDLS, CDR2 YYNGEE. Trimming stripped 0 bases from V and 1 base from J, with 9 bases between. This CDR3 has 15 residues. The chain's CDR3 is CASSVVSGGTDTQYF. The CDR3 DNA sequence: TGTGCCAGCAGCGTAGTGTCGGGAGGCACAGATACGCAGTATTTT.

This clonotype was detected ten times or more. The CDR3 sequence is CSARPLASSYNEQFF. The CDR3 DNA reads as TGCAGTGCTAGACCTCTAGCGAGCTCCTACAATGAGCAGTTCTTC. The chain joins TRBV20-1 to TRBJ2-1, with D tentatively TRBD2 (6 bases). Germline V gene sequence: CDR1 DFQATT, CDR2 SNEGSKA (reference sequence). V shed 2 bases and J shed 0 bases, with 11 bases lying between them. This CDR3 has 15 amino acids.

The rearrangement links TRBV11-2 to TRBJ2-5; TRBD2 matches 14 bases. The CDR3 covers 19 residues. Germline V gene data show CDR1 as SGHAT and CDR2 as FQNNGV. Trimming cost V 1 base and J 1 base; bases outside gene matches: 8. Here the CDR3 DNA reads TGTGCCAGCAGCTTAGGAATAGGACTAGCGGGAGGAGGCCAAGAGACCCAGTACTTC. As protein: CASSLGIGLAGGGQETQYF.

This chain uses TRBV5-4 with TRBJ2-1; D is possibly TRBD2 (6 bases). CDR1 is SGHNT, CDR2 YYREEE, per germline (reference sequence). This CDR3 is 15 amino acids long. V gave up 4 bases and J gave up 7 bases, with 18 bases separating them. The CDR3 region has the DNA TGTGCCAGCAGCGCCGGGACTTTTACTTCGAATGAGCAGTTCTTC. Protein sequence: CASSAGTFTSNEQFF.

V is TRBV5-1 and J is TRBJ2-7, with D perhaps matching TRBD1 or TRBD2 (6 bases each). The germline CDR1 and CDR2 sequences are SGHRS and YFSETQ. The CDR3 is made up of 15 amino acids. The V end lost 0 bases, the J end lost 3 bases, and 13 bases lay between the germline ends. For the CDR3, the DNA is TGCGCCAGCAGCTTGGCTCAGGGGAGGATCTACGAGCAGTACTTC. Residues: CASSLAQGRIYEQYF.

There are a few counts of this clonotype. The J gene is TRBJ2-1, the V gene TRBV15; 16 positions agree with TRBD2. The CDR3 contains 16 residues. Germline assignment: CDR1 LNHNV and CDR2 YYDKDF (reference sequence). Trimming took 3 bases from V and 9 from J; bases not matched to a gene: 5. CDR3 loop: CATSRGGTSGRGEQFF. The CDR3 DNA follows: TGTGCCACCAGCAGGGGGGGGACTAGCGGGAGGGGTGAGCAGTTCTTC.

The chain joins TRBV7-9 to TRBJ2-5, with D possibly being TRBD2 (6 bases). This CDR3 has 14 amino acids. CDR1 is SEHNR and CDR2 is FQNEAQ in the germline V gene (reference sequence). Trimming pared 4 bases from V and 6 bases from J, leaving 15 bases between. In DNA, the CDR3 is TGTGCCAGCAGCTCACCGCGCGGGGAACAGACCCAGTACTTC. It translates to CASSSPRGEQTQYF. Complete variable domain (other parts from reference TRBV7-9 and TRBJ2-5): DTGVSQNPRHKITKRGQNVTFRCDPISEHNRLYWYRQTLGQGPEFLTYFQNEAQLEKSRLLSDRFSAERPKGSFSTLEIQRTEQGDSAMYLCASSSPRGEQTQYFGPGTRLLVL.

The V call is TRBV15, the J call TRBJ2-6; D remains unclear. The V gene's germline CDR1 is LNHNV and CDR2 YYDKDF (reference sequence). The CDR3 has 14 amino acids. Trimming shortened V by 1 base and J by 2 bases, and 3 bases separated the two germline ends. This CDR3 is CATSRGAGANVLTF. The CDR3 DNA follows: TGTGCCACCAGCAGAGGAGCTGGGGCCAACGTCCTGACTTTC.

This sequence joins TRBV12-5 and TRBJ2-2; maybe TRBD1 (6 bases). Germline V gives CDR1 LGHNT, CDR2 FRNRAP. V lost 6 bases to trimming and J lost 1 base, with 12 bases between them. There are 15 residues in the CDR3. The CDR3 loop is CASGLTGLNTGELFF. In DNA form, the CDR3 reads TGTGCTAGTGGCCTAACAGGGTTGAACACCGGGGAGCTGTTTTTT.

The genes are TRBV23-1 and TRBJ1-5; D is unresolved. TRBV23-1 is an ORF; its function is uncertain. Trimming removed 4 bases from V and 1 base from J, with 20 bases in between. This CDR3 region has 18 residues. CDR3 DNA: TGCGCCAGCAGTCCACGGAAGGCCGGGCGATGGAGCAATCAGCCCCAGCATTTT. This sequence encodes CASSPRKAGRWSNQPQHF.

CDR3 in DNA: TGTGCCAGGAGCCCCGGACTCGGTGCTACGCAGTATTTT. Its protein is CARSPGLGATQYF. This chain connects TRBV5-6 to TRBJ2-3; D may be TRBD2 (5 bases). Trimming pared 8 bases from V and 8 bases from J, leaving 18 bases between. The V gene's germline CDR1 is SGHDT and CDR2 YYEEEE. The CDR3 loop spans 13 amino acids.

This clonotype has more than one count but fewer than ten. V is TRBV28 and J is TRBJ2-4; weak D call: TRBD2 (5 bases). Deletions cut 2 bases from V and 9 bases from J, with 11 bases between. Germline V gives CDR1 MDHEN, CDR2 SYDVKM. CDR3 length equals 13 residues. The CDR3 region is CASSLPGTPIQYF. The CDR3 DNA reads TGTGCCAGCAGTTTACCGGGAACCCCCATTCAGTACTTC.

The chain is built from TRBV10-3 and TRBJ2-2; D may be TRBD1 (5 bases). The CDR3 totals 15 residues. V gave up 4 bases and J gave up 0 bases, with 9 bases separating them. The germline V gene encodes CDR1 ENHRY and CDR2 SYGVKD. CDR3 nucleotides: TGTGCCATCAGTGCGGACATTGCGAACACCGGGGAGCTGTTTTTT. The encoded protein is CAISADIANTGELFF.

This clonotype has only a few counts. The chain has TRBV7-8 and TRBJ1-2; 7 bases align to TRBD1. J gave up 8 bases and V 3 bases, and 6 bases lay outside the gene matches. CDR3 length: 13 amino acids. Germline V gene sequence: CDR1 SGHVS, CDR2 FQNEAQ. The CDR3 DNA reads TGTGCCAGCAGCTTCGAGACAGGGAAAGGCTACACCTTC. Translated: CASSFETGKGYTF.

This clonotype was seen a handful of times. The chain is built from TRBV5-6 and TRBJ2-7, with 7 nucleotides matching TRBD1. J gave up 5 bases and V 4 bases, and 9 bases lay outside the gene matches. Per germline, CDR1 SGHDT and CDR2 YYEEEE. The CDR3 length is 14 residues. This CDR3 is CASSIPGQKNEQYF. Written as DNA, the CDR3 is TGTGCCAGCAGCATACCGGGACAGAAAAACGAGCAGTACTTC.

The chain is built from TRBV20-1 and TRBJ1-2; D is perhaps TRBD1 (5 bases). The CDR3 sequence is 14 residues long. Germline lookup yields CDR1 DFQATT and CDR2 SNEGSKA (reference sequence). V lost 5 bases, J lost 4 bases, and 17 bases lay in between. The chain's CDR3 is CSAQSRGSGYGYTF. CDR3 nucleotide sequence: TGCAGTGCTCAATCAAGGGGTAGTGGCTATGGCTACACCTTC.

This clonotype was seen a handful of times. The chain is built from TRBV2 and TRBJ1-2, with D possibly TRBD1 on 5 matching bases. Between the trimmed V and J ends, which lost 7 bases and 4 bases, there was a span of 10 bases. Germline V lookup: CDR1 SNHLY, CDR2 FYNNEI. The CDR3 loop spans 12 amino acids. The CDR3 DNA follows: TGTGCCAGCATGGCGGGGGGCTATGGCTACACCTTC. Protein: CASMAGGYGYTF.

As concerns this clonotype: Since the CDR3 does not end with the conserved phenylalanine or tryptophan, this likely comes from a read error. The J gene is TRBJ2-7, the V gene TRBV4-3; weak D call: TRBD2 (5 bases). Germline V gives CDR1 LGHNA, CDR2 YSLEER. The ends were cut back, 0 bases at V and 5 bases at J, with 11 bases in the middle. The CDR3 is made up of 14 amino acids. CDR3 DNA sequence: TGCGCCAGCAGCCAAGATCGAGGGTCTGACGAGCAGTACCTC. It codes for CASSQDRGSDEQYL.

Comment on this clonotype: A junction boundary mismatches the germline segment, possibly from a read error. The chain recombines TRBV12-3 or TRBV12-4 with TRBJ2-4; 8 bases agree with TRBD1. The CDR3 sequence is 12 residues long. Here the CDR3 DNA reads TGTGCCAGCAGTTTAGGGGCAGGGGGCGAGGACTTC. Translating gives CASSLGAGGEDF.

In its sample, this clonotype was seen a few times. The chain combines TRBV21-1 with TRBJ2-2; the table's D call, TRBD2, has no DNA check behind it. TRBV21-1 is a known pseudogene. This CDR3 is built from 18 residues. The CDR3 nucleotides are TGTGCCAGCAGCAGGTCGGGACTAGCGGGACAGAACACCGGGGAGCTGTTTTTT. This encodes CASSRSGLAGQNTGELFF.

This clonotype was seen more than once but under ten times. One junction end does not reproduce the germline sequence, and a read error may be involved. In DNA, the CDR3 is TGTGCCAGCAGTGAAGAGTCTTGGGACCACGCCCACTTC. Amino acids: CASSEESWDHAHF. The rearrangement links TRBV2 to TRBJ2-4; D tentatively fits TRBD1 or TRBD2 (5 bases each). There are 13 residues in the CDR3. Per the germline V gene, CDR1 is SNHLY and CDR2 is FYNNEI.